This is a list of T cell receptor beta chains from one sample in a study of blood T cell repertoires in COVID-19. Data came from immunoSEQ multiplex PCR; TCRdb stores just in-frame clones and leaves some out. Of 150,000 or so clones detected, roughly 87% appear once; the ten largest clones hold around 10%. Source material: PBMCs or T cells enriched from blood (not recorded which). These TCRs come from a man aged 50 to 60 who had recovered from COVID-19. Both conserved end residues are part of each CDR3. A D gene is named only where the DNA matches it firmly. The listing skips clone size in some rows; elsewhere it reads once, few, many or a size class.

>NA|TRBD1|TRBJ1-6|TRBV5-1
CASSQTGAHNSPLHF
TGCGCCAGCAGCCAAACAGGGGCCCATAATTCACCCCTCCACTTT
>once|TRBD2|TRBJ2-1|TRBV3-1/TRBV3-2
CASSLLAGVYNEQFF
TGTGCCAGCAGCCTCCTAGCGGGGGTTTACAATGAGCAGTTCTTC
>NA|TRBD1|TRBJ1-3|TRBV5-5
CASSRTGNGNTIYF
TGTGCCAGCAGCCGGACAGGGAATGGAAACACCATATATTTT
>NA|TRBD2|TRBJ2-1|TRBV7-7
CASSLEISPSLAAEQFF
TGTGCTAGCAGCTTAGAAATTTCCCCCTCTCTAGCGGCTGAGCAGTTCTTC
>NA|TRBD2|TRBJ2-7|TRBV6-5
CASTPSGGGEQYF
TGTGCCAGCACCCCGAGTGGGGGGGGCGAGCAGTACTTC
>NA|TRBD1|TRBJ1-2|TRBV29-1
CSVEAQGASPYYGYTF
TGCAGCGTTGAAGCGCAGGGGGCCTCCCCCTACTATGGCTACACCTTC
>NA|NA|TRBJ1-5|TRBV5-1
CASSLDGGRGQPQHF
TGCGCCAGCAGCTTGGACGGGGGGAGAGGCCAGCCCCAGCATTTT
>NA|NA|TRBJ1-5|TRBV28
CASSFPGASALGNQPQHF
TGTGCCAGCAGTTTTCCAGGGGCCTCGGCCCTCGGCAATCAGCCCCAGCATTTT
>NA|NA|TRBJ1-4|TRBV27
CASSLSVATNEKLFF
TGTGCCAGCAGTTTATCGGTAGCAACTAATGAAAAACTGTTTTTT
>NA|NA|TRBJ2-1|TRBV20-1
CSARRDSEQFF
TGCAGTGCTAGGAGGGACTCTGAGCAGTTCTTC
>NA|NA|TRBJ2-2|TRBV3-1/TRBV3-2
CASRGALGTGELFF
TGTGCCAGCAGGGGGGCCCTCGGGACCGGGGAGCTGTTTTTT
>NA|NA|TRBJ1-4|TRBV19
CASASGVWRDNEKLFF
TGTGCCAGTGCATCTGGGGTCTGGAGGGACAATGAAAAACTGTTTTTT
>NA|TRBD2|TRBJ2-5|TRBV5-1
CASIDLGGSETQYF
TGCGCCAGCATCGATTTGGGGGGGTCAGAGACCCAGTACTTC
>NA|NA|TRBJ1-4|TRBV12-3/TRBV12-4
CASSLGAEKLFF
TGTGCCAGCAGTTTGGGGGCTGAAAAACTGTTTTTT
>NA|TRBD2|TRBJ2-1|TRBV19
CASSGGLAGPYNEQFF
TGTGCCAGTAGTGGAGGACTAGCGGGGCCCTACAATGAGCAGTTCTTC
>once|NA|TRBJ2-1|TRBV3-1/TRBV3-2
CASSQVFNEQFF
TGTGCCAGCAGCCAAGTCTTTAATGAGCAGTTCTTC
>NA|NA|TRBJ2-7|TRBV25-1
CASSAGVGSEQYF
TGTGCCAGCAGTGCAGGAGTAGGGAGCGAGCAGTACTTC
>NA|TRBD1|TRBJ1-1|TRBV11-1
CASSIDRAREAFF
TGTGCCAGCAGCATCGACAGGGCAAGAGAAGCTTTCTTT
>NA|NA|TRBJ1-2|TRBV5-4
CASSPFQGNYGYTF
TGTGCCAGCAGCCCCTTTCAGGGAAACTATGGCTACACCTTC
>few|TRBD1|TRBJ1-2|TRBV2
CASKFVTGHYGYTF
TGTGCCAGCAAGTTCGTGACAGGGCACTATGGCTACACCTTC
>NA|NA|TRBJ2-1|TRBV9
CASSPAPAASSYNEQFF
TGTGCCAGCAGCCCCGCCCCAGCGGCTAGCTCCTACAATGAGCAGTTCTTC
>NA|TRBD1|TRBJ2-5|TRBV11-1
CASSLRRTGQETQYF
TGTGCCAGCAGCTTACGGCGGACAGGCCAAGAGACCCAGTACTTC
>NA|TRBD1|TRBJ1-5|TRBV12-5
CASALTGNQPQHF
TGTGCTAGTGCCCTGACAGGGAACCAGCCCCAGCATTTT
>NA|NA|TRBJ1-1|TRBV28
CASSLGWTEPYEAFF
TGTGCCAGCAGTTTGGGGTGGACAGAGCCATATGAAGCTTTCTTT
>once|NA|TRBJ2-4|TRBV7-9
CASSPWVAGGIAKNIQYF
TGTGCCAGCAGTCCTTGGGTGGCAGGGGGGATAGCCAAAAACATTCAGTACTTC
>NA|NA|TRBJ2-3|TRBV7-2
CASSPVAGTDTQYF
TGTGCCAGCAGCCCCGTGGCAGGTACAGATACGCAGTATTTT
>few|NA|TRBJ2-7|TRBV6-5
CASSYSTGGEQYF
TGTGCCAGCAGTTACTCGACCGGAGGCGAGCAGTACTTC
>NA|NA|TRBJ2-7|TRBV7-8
CASSLIQGSYEQYF
TGTGCCAGCAGCTTAATTCAGGGATCCTACGAGCAGTACTTC
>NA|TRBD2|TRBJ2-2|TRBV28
CASVTSGRTGELFF
TGTGCCAGCGTTACTAGCGGGAGGACCGGGGAGCTGTTTTTT
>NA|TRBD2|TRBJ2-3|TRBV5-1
CASSSYGGATDTQYF
TGCGCCAGCAGCTCCTACGGGGGGGCAACAGATACGCAGTATTTT
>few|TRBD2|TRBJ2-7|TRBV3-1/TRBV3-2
CASSPPGLAGGGEQYF
TGTGCCAGCAGCCCCCCAGGACTAGCGGGAGGAGGCGAGCAGTACTTC
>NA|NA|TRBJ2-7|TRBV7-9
CASSRDLSFYEQYF
TGTGCCAGCAGCCGGGATCTAAGCTTCTACGAGCAGTACTTC
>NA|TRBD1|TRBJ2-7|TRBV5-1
CASSLSGTGDEQYF
TGCGCCAGCAGCTTATCCGGGACAGGGGACGAGCAGTACTTC
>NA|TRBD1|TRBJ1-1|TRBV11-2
CASSLTGGNTEAFF
TGTGCCAGCAGCTTAACAGGGGGCAACACTGAAGCTTTCTTT
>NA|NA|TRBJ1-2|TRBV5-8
CASSLIFTGRNYGYTF
TGTGCCAGCAGCTTGATATTTACGGGGAGGAACTATGGCTACACCTTC
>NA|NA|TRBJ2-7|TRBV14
CASSQVYGAGEQYF
TGTGCCAGCAGCCAAGTGTATGGCGCAGGAGAGCAGTACTTC
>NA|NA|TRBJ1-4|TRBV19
CASSMSVATNEKLFF
TGTGCCAGTAGTATGTCGGTTGCAACTAATGAAAAACTGTTTTTT
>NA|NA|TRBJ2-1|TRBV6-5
CASSFQLAYEQFF
TGTGCCAGCAGTTTCCAACTAGCCTATGAGCAGTTCTTC
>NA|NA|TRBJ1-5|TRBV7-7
CASSFQGNSNQPQHF
TGTGCTAGCAGCTTCCAGGGAAATAGCAATCAGCCCCAGCATTTT
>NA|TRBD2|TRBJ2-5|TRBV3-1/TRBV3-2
CASREGLGKETQYF
TGTGCCAGCCGGGAGGGACTAGGGAAAGAGACCCAGTACTTC
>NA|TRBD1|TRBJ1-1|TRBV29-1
CSVATQGANTEAFF
TGCAGCGTTGCAACACAGGGGGCAAACACTGAAGCTTTCTTT
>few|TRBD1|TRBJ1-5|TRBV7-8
CASSSEYRGSNVDQPQHF
TGTGCCAGCAGCTCTGAGTACAGGGGGTCCAATGTGGATCAGCCCCAGCATTTT
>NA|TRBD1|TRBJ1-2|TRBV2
CASSSQPPGQSYGYTF
TGTGCCAGCAGTTCACAACCGCCGGGACAGTCGTATGGCTACACCTTC
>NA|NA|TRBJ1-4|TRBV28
CASSPTGWNEKLFF
TGTGCCAGCAGCCCGACAGGTTGGAATGAAAAACTGTTTTTT
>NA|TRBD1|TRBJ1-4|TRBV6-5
CASSYSGTGREKLFF
TGTGCCAGCAGTTACTCCGGGACAGGGCGCGAAAAACTGTTTTTT
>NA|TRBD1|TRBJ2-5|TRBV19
CASSIAPGQGDKTQYF
TGTGCCAGTAGTATTGCACCGGGACAGGGGGATAAGACCCAGTACTTC
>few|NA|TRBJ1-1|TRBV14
CASSPNAGRWAEAFF
TGTGCCAGCAGCCCCAACGCGGGGAGGTGGGCTGAAGCTTTCTTT
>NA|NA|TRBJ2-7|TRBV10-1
CASSEGTTNYEQYF
TGCGCCAGCAGTGAGGGGACAACCAACTACGAGCAGTACTTC